This TCR beta chain was observed in a study of PD-L1 blockade in urothelial cancer. The wider study: From about 2014, patients received atezolizumab, given as 1,200 mg intravenously every 3 weeks. T cell content in blood samples showed a median of about 140,000.

Profiling relied on immunoSEQ multiplex PCR, and the TCRdb table lists in-frame clones only, not all of them. The table lists 30,000 to 40,000 clones, roughly four fifths of them singletons. This sample's time point: pretreatment peripheral blood. Pretreatment and on-treatment blood mononuclear cell samples were taken, totaling between 1 and 8 time points per patient. The germline V gene encodes CDR1 SGHVS and CDR2 FNYEAQ. V dropped 8 bases and J dropped 8; count of bases not matched to a gene: 17. The CDR3 covers 16 residues. J is TRBJ1-4 and V is TRBV7-6; 7 nucleotides align to TRBD1. This specimen consisted of PBMCs, obtained around atezolizumab (anti-PD-L1) treatment. This receptor was identified in a man aged 55 to 70 with urothelial cancer. CDR3 residues: CASSRFLQGRGEKLFF. Written as DNA, the CDR3 is TGTGCCAGCTCGCGCTTTTTACAGGGGCGGGGAGAAAAACTGTTTTTT.